The clone carrying this T cell receptor beta chain was found a few times. Its antigen remains unknown. Germline CDR1 LNHDA, CDR2 SQIVND (reference sequence). Trimming stripped 8 bases from V and 0 bases from J, with 11 bases between. CDR3 length equals 13 residues. The data are from a study of beta chain features in type 1 diabetes. Points from the study as a whole: Highly expressing activated T cells could be over-counted with a cDNA template. Within each of all four CD4+ subsets, Type 1 diabetes patients had TCRB CDR3s that were moderately but significantly shorter.

What was sequenced were expressed TCRB transcripts, since all of the isolated RNA had been reverse transcribed. Sequenced by immunoSEQ multiplex PCR; TCRdb stores in-frame clones only, minus some. The data show about 160,000 clones, 6% to 9% seen once. Markers CD45RO/CCR7/CD25/CD127/CD95/CD27 served to sort CD4+ naive, central memory, regulatory and stem cell-like memory cells. Sequenced sample: central memory CD4+ T cells from blood. The sequence derives from a man between 18 and 29 years old with type 1 diabetes. The chain combines TRBV19 with TRBJ2-7, with a possible D match to TRBD2 (5 bases). The CDR3 DNA is TGTGCCAGTGCCAGGAGGAACTCCTACGAGCAGTACTTC. It yields the protein CASARRNSYEQYF.